Reported below is one T cell receptor beta chain. Its specificity is not known. This specimen belongs to a study of cytomegalovirus exposure and HLA in healthy donors. Study-level findings and limits: Looking again later, the authors saw that most CMV-associated TCR beta chains seemed HLA-restricted. Only CMV serostatus was available as immune exposure information. Reportedly, HLA-A and HLA-B alleles of most subjects were accurately predicted from TCR beta.

In the PCR, 60 Vbeta and 13 Jbeta primers were used. Using immunoSEQ multiplex PCR, the repertoire was profiled, and TCRdb retains in-frame clones only, with some absent. The sample shows around 130,000 clones, approximately 82% of them seen only once. V was clipped by 4 bases and J by 5 bases; unmatched bases: 1. CDR1 SGHVS and CDR2 FNYEAQ come from the germline V gene. The CDR3 runs 15 residues. Everyone who donated was a healthy bone marrow donor. This chain links TRBV7-6 with TRBJ2-5, with 16 bases identical to TRBD2. The receptor's source is a woman aged 18-29 years in good health and CMV-seropositive. The sequenced sample was PBMCs. The CDR3 loop is CASSWGLAGGETQYF. In nucleotides, the CDR3 is TGTGCCAGCAGCTGGGGACTAGCGGGGGGGGAGACCCAGTACTTC.